These T cell receptor beta chains were read from a single sample in a study of early stage breast cancer tumors. Clones were sequenced by immunoSEQ multiplex PCR, and TCRdb holds only the in-frame ones, with some missing. The sample comprises over 45,000 clones, 83% of which are singletons, and 1.3% to 1.5% rests with the top ten. Material for sequencing was blood. Receptors originate from a person aged 45-60 years with breast cancer. Both conserved end residues are part of each CDR3. D genes are given only for firm matches. Not every row has a clone size; where given, it reads once, few, many or a size class.

clone size	D gene	CDR3 length	J gene	V gene	CDR3 protein	CDR3 DNA
.	.	16	TRBJ1-4	TRBV25-1	CASSEYPRAGGEKLFF	TGTGCCAGCAGTGAATATCCAAGGGCTGGGGGTGAAAAACTGTTTTTT
.	TRBD1	17	TRBJ1-3	TRBV28	CASSPPGQGIPGNTIYF	TGTGCCAGCAGCCCACCGGGACAGGGGATTCCTGGAAACACCATATATTTT
.	.	15	TRBJ2-5	TRBV5-1	CASSATGILGETQYF	TGCGCCAGCAGCGCAACAGGGATTTTAGGAGAGACCCAGTACTTC
.	.	15	TRBJ1-2	TRBV4-3	CASSQDRQGSNGYTF	TGCGCCAGCAGCCAAGATCGCCAGGGCAGTAATGGCTACACCTTC
.	.	12	TRBJ2-7	TRBV10-1	CASSEQGYEQYF	TGCGCCAGCAGTGAGCAAGGCTACGAGCAGTACTTC
.	TRBD2	16	TRBJ2-1	TRBV23-1	CASSQVGLAGDHEQFF	TGCGCCAGCAGTCAAGTCGGACTAGCGGGAGACCATGAGCAGTTCTTC
.	TRBD1	15	TRBJ1-2	TRBV28	CASRVGQGLNYGYTF	TGTGCCAGCAGGGTCGGACAGGGCCTTAACTATGGCTACACCTTC
.	TRBD2	16	TRBJ2-3	TRBV4-2	CASSLQRETGTDTQYF	TGTGCCAGCAGCCTCCAGCGGGAGACGGGCACAGATACGCAGTATTTT
.	TRBD2	14	TRBJ2-7	TRBV7-9	CASSILAGGGEQYF	TGTGCCAGCAGCATACTAGCGGGAGGGGGCGAGCAGTACTTC
.	TRBD2	15	TRBJ2-2	TRBV29-1	CSVVLGLAGGGELFF	TGCAGCGTTGTACTGGGGCTAGCGGGGGGCGGGGAGCTGTTTTTT
.	.	14	TRBJ2-5	TRBV6-5	CASSYSSAQETQYF	TGTGCCAGCAGTTACTCGAGCGCCCAAGAGACCCAGTACTTC
few	.	15	TRBJ1-4	TRBV7-2	CASSLGGFGNEKLFF	TGTGCCAGCAGCTTAGGAGGGTTCGGCAATGAAAAACTGTTTTTT
.	TRBD2	16	TRBJ2-1	TRBV5-8	CASSLRLAAPYNEQFF	TGTGCCAGCAGCTTGCGGCTAGCGGCACCCTACAATGAGCAGTTCTTC
.	.	12	TRBJ1-2	TRBV7-2	CASSLDGYGYTF	TGTGCCAGCAGCTTAGACGGGTATGGCTACACCTTC
.	TRBD1	16	TRBJ1-3	TRBV9	CASSPRDRALGNTIYF	TGTGCCAGCAGCCCGCGGGACAGAGCACTTGGAAACACCATATATTTT
.	.	17	TRBJ1-1	TRBV5-1	CASSFVGGRGMNTEAFF	TGCGCCAGCAGCTTTGTCGGGGGCAGGGGCATGAACACTGAAGCTTTCTTT
.	.	13	TRBJ1-2	TRBV10-2	CASSEGGGYGYTF	TGCGCCAGCAGCGAGGGAGGGGGCTATGGCTACACCTTC
once	.	15	TRBJ2-2	TRBV7-9	CASTSEGADTGELFF	TGTGCCAGCACCTCCGAGGGCGCGGACACCGGGGAGCTGTTTTTT
.	.	14	TRBJ2-2	TRBV28	CATTGTAITGELFF	TGTGCCACCACTGGGACGGCGATCACCGGGGAGCTGTTTTTT
once	.	11	TRBJ2-5	TRBV29-1	CSVGSAETQYF	TGCAGCGTTGGCTCAGCAGAGACCCAGTACTTC
.	.	13	TRBJ1-2	TRBV7-8	CASSLVGSYGYTF	TGTGCCAGCAGCTTAGTGGGCAGTTATGGCTACACCTTC
.	.	13	TRBJ2-2	TRBV11-2	CASSLSGTGELFF	TGTGCCAGCAGCTTAAGCGGCACCGGGGAGCTGTTTTTT
.	TRBD1	13	TRBJ1-2	TRBV19	CASRRQGGSGYTF	TGTGCCAGTAGACGACAGGGAGGGTCCGGCTACACCTTC
.	.	16	TRBJ2-2	TRBV6-5	CASSYSNVLEAGELFF	TGTGCCAGCAGTTACTCGAATGTCTTAGAGGCCGGGGAGCTGTTTTTT
.	.	14	TRBJ2-5	TRBV5-1	CASSLEVGGETQYF	TGCGCCAGCAGCTTGGAAGTTGGGGGGGAGACCCAGTACTTC
few	.	15	TRBJ2-7	TRBV7-2	CASSLLGNLIYEQYF	TGTGCCAGCAGCTTACTGGGAAATCTAATCTACGAGCAGTACTTC